Below, 19 T cell receptor beta chains from the same sample are listed, as sequenced in a study of blood T cells in healthy people across ages. The use of a sample-barcoded 5' primer and a J-beta primer mix characterized a second PCR of about 7 to 12 cycles. Each CDR3 protein is one row after TCRdb ran MiXCR on the 5' RACE reads. The sample includes some 850,000 distinct CDR3 sequences, more than 25% seen only once; the top ten take 3%. The data were also submitted as part of a second study, on T cells of mothers and their children.

The specimen sequenced was blood. The receptors were sampled from a boy aged 10-17 years in good health.

This sequence joins TRBV7-8 and TRBJ2-7; perhaps TRBD1 as D (5 bases). The V gene's germline CDR1 is SGHVS and CDR2 FQNEAQ. Trimming removed 1 base at V and 3 bases at J, with 13 bases between. This CDR3 has 15 amino acids. In DNA form, the CDR3 reads TGTGCCAGCAGCTTAGGTAGCAGGGATTTCTACGAGCAGTACTTC. This encodes CASSLGSRDFYEQYF.

In its sample, this clonotype was seen a few times. The chain is built from TRBV6-1 and TRBJ1-2, with unresolved D. The CDR3 totals 12 residues. V shed 6 bases and J shed 4 bases, with 9 bases lying between them. Per the germline V gene, CDR1 is MNHNS and CDR2 is SASEGT. The CDR3 sequence: CASSPKTYGYTF. CDR3 nucleotides: TGTGCCAGCAGCCCTAAGACCTATGGCTACACCTTC.

The V call is TRBV10-3, the J call TRBJ2-5, with D possibly matching TRBD1 (6 bases). The J call is doubtful: the DNA matches TRBJ2-1 better. In germline, CDR1 is ENHRY, CDR2 SYGVKD. CDR3 length: 14 residues. This chain's CDR3 is CAISESMGAAEQFF. The CDR3 nucleotides read TGTGCCATCAGTGAGTCGATGGGGGCGGCTGAGCAGTTCTTC.

This clonotype was detected many times. The rearrangement joins TRBV6-5 to TRBJ2-7; D perhaps matches TRBD1 (11 bases). V was shortened by 5 bases and J by 3 bases, with 41 bases between the two germline ends. This CDR3 is 23 amino acids long. The germline V gene encodes CDR1 MNHEY and CDR2 SVGAGI. CDR3 amino acids: CASSTPGQGGSGGPLPNFYEQYF. DNA of the CDR3: TGTGCCAGCAGTACCCCGGGACAGGGGGGTAGCGGGGGGCCACTACCTAACTTCTACGAGCAGTACTTC.

This chain links TRBV7-3 with TRBJ2-5; D possibly matches TRBD1 or TRBD2 (7 bases each). This CDR3 is built from 16 residues. Germline-derived CDR1 and CDR2 are SGHTA and FQGTGA. Trimming removed 5 bases at V and 2 bases at J, with 18 bases between. The CDR3 DNA is TGTGCCAGCAGCCCGGGACAGCGGGGATCTCAAGAGACCCAGTACTTC. This sequence encodes CASSPGQRGSQETQYF. Supplemented by reference TRBV7-3 and TRBJ2-5, the full variable domain reads GAGVSQTPSNKVTEKGKYVELRCDPISGHTALYWYRQSLGQGPEFLIYFQGTGAADDSGLPNDRFFAVRPEGSVSTLKIQRTERGDSAVYLCASSPGQRGSQETQYFGPGTRLLVL.

This chain links TRBV13 with TRBJ2-5, with TRBD2 matching 11 bases. Unmatched junction bases numbered 9, after V lost 5 bases and J lost 4 bases. CDR3 size: 16 residues. The germline gives CDR1 PRHDT, CDR2 FYEKMQ (reference sequence). The CDR3, as DNA: TGTGCCAGCAGCCCAATAGCGGGGGGGACTCGAGAGACCCAGTACTTC. It translates to CASSPIAGGTRETQYF.

The V and J genes are TRBV20-1 and TRBJ2-5; no reliable D call. Germline assignment: CDR1 DFQATT and CDR2 SNEGSKA (reference sequence). This CDR3 comprises 13 residues. V lost 3 bases and J lost 1, with 9 bases in between. The CDR3 DNA reads TGCAGTGCTAGTGTCAACAGCCAAGAGACCCAGTACTTC. Its translation: CSASVNSQETQYF.

The chain joins TRBV30 to TRBJ1-1, with D unresolved. The V end lost 5 bases, the J end lost 2 bases, and 9 bases lay between the germline ends. The CDR3 runs to 12 residues. The germline CDR1 and CDR2 sequences are GTSNPN and SVGIG (reference sequence). CDR3 residues: CAWGRRNTEAFF. CDR3 nucleotides: TGTGCCTGGGGACGTCGAAACACTGAAGCTTTCTTT. The whole variable domain, remainder taken from reference TRBV30 and TRBJ1-1, is SQTIHQWPATLVQPVGSPLSLECTVEGTSNPNLYWYRQAAGRGLQLLFYSVGIGQISSEVPQNLSASRPQDRQFILSSKKLLLSDSGFYLCAWGRRNTEAFFGQGTRLTVV.

This clonotype was seen only a few times. The chain employs TRBV5-6 and TRBJ2-7, with D possibly matching TRBD1 (6 bases). Germline V CDR1 and CDR2: SGHDT, YYEEEE. Trimming removed 0 bases at V and 3 bases at J, with 10 bases between. This CDR3 is built from 14 residues. The CDR3 DNA reads TGTGCCAGCAGCTTGGCCGCCAGGGGCTACGAGCAGTACTTC. The encoded protein is CASSLAARGYEQYF. The variable domain in full, with the rest retrieved from reference TRBV5-6 and TRBJ2-7, is DAGVTQSPTHLIKTRGQQVTLRCSPKSGHDTVSWYQQALGQGPQFIFQYYEEEERQRGNFPDRFSGHQFPNYSSELNVNALLLGDSALYLCASSLAARGYEQYFGPGTRLTVT.

At least ten counts were recorded for this clonotype. The chain joins TRBV11-2 to TRBJ1-4; the D gene is possibly TRBD1 (5 bases). CDR1 is SGHAT, CDR2 FQNNGV, per germline. The length of the CDR3 is 14 residues. Trimming removed 4 bases at V and 3 bases at J, with 9 bases between. CDR3 DNA: TGTGCCAGCAGCTCGGGGGGGGCTAATGAAAAACTGTTTTTT. Translation gives CASSSGGANEKLFF.

The V and J genes are TRBV14 and TRBJ2-1; D gene unclear. V lost 5 bases, J lost 12 bases, and 11 bases lay in between. Germline V gene data show CDR1 as SGHDN and CDR2 as FVKESK. This CDR3 region has 11 residues. CDR3 DNA: TGTGCCAGCAGCATCAAGGAATGGCAGTTCTTC. As protein: CASSIKEWQFF.

This clonotype was seen more than once but under ten times. The rearrangement links TRBV7-9 to TRBJ2-7; no clear D gene. The CDR3 is made up of 12 amino acids. Germline-derived CDR1 and CDR2 are SEHNR and FQNEAQ (reference sequence). Deletions cut 5 bases from V and 0 bases from J, with 5 bases between. The CDR3 protein is CASSARSYEQYF. For the CDR3, the DNA is TGTGCCAGCAGCGCTCGCTCCTACGAGCAGTACTTC.

The chain employs TRBV7-3 and TRBJ2-2; D uncertain. The CDR3 spans 15 residues. Trimming removed 5 bases at V and 7 bases at J, with 17 bases between. Germline V gives CDR1 SGHTA, CDR2 FQGTGA. In DNA, the CDR3 is TGTGCCAGCAGCATCGACACACGAATGGGCGGGGAGCTGTTTTTT. Translation gives CASSIDTRMGGELFF.

The chain combines TRBV5-1 with TRBJ2-5; 9 positions match TRBD2. The length of the CDR3 is 14 residues. With 5 bases clipped from V and 5 bases from J, the junction kept 7 bases outside the gene matches. CDR1 and CDR2 (germline): SGHRS, YFSETQ. The CDR3 spells CASRTGTSQETQYF. The CDR3 DNA follows: TGCGCCAGCAGAACCGGGACTAGCCAGGAGACCCAGTACTTC.

The rearrangement uses TRBV29-1 and TRBJ2-2, with a weak D call TRBD1 (5 bases). The ends were cut back, 4 bases at V and 3 bases at J, with 12 bases in the middle. Germline CDR1 is SQVTM and CDR2 is ANQGSEA. The CDR3 loop spans 14 amino acids. The CDR3 region is CSVVSRADTGELFF. CDR3 nucleotide sequence: TGCAGCGTTGTCAGCAGGGCTGACACCGGGGAGCTGTTTTTT.

As to this clonotype: Since a much larger clone is just one base distant, this may be a read error. The chain joins TRBV10-3 to TRBJ1-2; D call uncertain. The CDR3 is 14 amino acids. The V gene lost 2 bases and the J gene lost 2 bases, with 9 bases spanning the gap. CDR1 is ENHRY, CDR2 SYGVKD, per germline. The CDR3 nucleotides are TGTGCCATCAGTGAGAGGGCGGTCAACTATGGCTACACCTTC. It encodes CAISERAVNYGYTF.

The chain links TRBV7-9 to TRBJ2-3, with unresolved D. The CDR3 has 12 residues. V was shortened by 5 bases and J by 8 bases, with 11 bases between the two germline ends. The V gene's germline CDR1 is SEHNR and CDR2 FQNEAQ (reference sequence). The CDR3 here is CASSPSLGTQYF. The CDR3 DNA sequence: TGTGCCAGCAGCCCGTCCCTAGGTACGCAGTATTTT. Looking up the rest from reference TRBV7-9 and TRBJ2-3 gives the full variable domain: DTGVSQNPRHKITKRGQNVTFRCDPISEHNRLYWYRQTLGQGPEFLTYFQNEAQLEKSRLLSDRFSAERPKGSFSTLEIQRTEQGDSAMYLCASSPSLGTQYFGPGTRLTVL.

V is TRBV29-1 and J is TRBJ2-5, with TRBD1 as a possible D gene (5 bases). V was pared by 0 bases and J by 7 bases, with 21 bases between. CDR3 length: 16 residues. Germline V gene sequence: CDR1 SQVTM, CDR2 ANQGSEA. The CDR3 reads CSVEEEPGLRKGTQYF. CDR3 DNA: TGCAGCGTTGAAGAGGAGCCAGGGCTAAGGAAAGGGACCCAGTACTTC.

The chain uses TRBV7-9 and TRBJ2-5, with D possibly being TRBD1 (5 bases). V gave up 6 bases and J gave up 0 bases, with 17 bases separating them. Germline CDR1 and CDR2: SEHNR and FQNEAQ (reference sequence). The CDR3 spans 16 residues. The CDR3 reads CASSRLPPTDQETQYF. The CDR3 nucleotides read TGTGCCAGCAGTCGGCTCCCCCCGACAGACCAAGAGACCCAGTACTTC. The complete variable domain, with remaining parts taken from reference TRBV7-9 and TRBJ2-5, reads DTGVSQNPRHKITKRGQNVTFRCDPISEHNRLYWYRQTLGQGPEFLTYFQNEAQLEKSRLLSDRFSAERPKGSFSTLEIQRTEQGDSAMYLCASSRLPPTDQETQYFGPGTRLLVL.